This entry lists 24 T cell receptor beta chains sequenced from one sample in a study of blood T cell repertoires in COVID-19. TCRdb's table, derived via immunoSEQ multiplex PCR, lists solely in-frame clones and lacks some. The table shows just over 150,000 clones, with 82% occurring only once. Sequencing was performed on peripheral blood. The receptors stem from a woman between 35 and 50 years old with COVID-19, enrolled during active disease.

The rearrangement joins TRBV30 to TRBJ1-2, with D hard to call. CDR3 size: 13 residues. Trimming removed 2 bases at V and 4 bases at J, with 11 bases between. Germline lookup yields CDR1 GTSNPN and CDR2 SVGIG (reference sequence). CDR3 sequence reads: CAWSTGGSYGYTF. The CDR3 DNA reads TGTGCCTGGAGTACGGGCGGGTCCTATGGCTACACCTTC.

The rearrangement uses TRBV27 and TRBJ2-1; 12 bases align to TRBD2. The J segment lost 0 bases and the V segment lost 7 bases, leaving 10 bases of the junction unmatched. There are 18 residues in the CDR3. Germline CDR1 reads MNHEY; CDR2 reads SMNVEV (reference sequence). CDR3 protein: CASTTALAGGSSYNEQFF. The CDR3 region has the DNA TGTGCCAGCACGACGGCACTAGCGGGGGGCAGCTCCTACAATGAGCAGTTCTTC.

V gene TRBV19 combines with J gene TRBJ1-1, with 10 bases identical to TRBD1. The CDR3 loop spans 16 amino acids. Germline trimming cut 1 base from V and 4 bases from J; bases unmatched to any gene: 6. Looked up from germline, CDR1 is LNHDA and CDR2 is SQIVND (reference sequence). The CDR3 loop is CASSIGGTGAPTEAFF. CDR3 nucleotides: TGTGCCAGTAGTATAGGGGGGACAGGGGCCCCCACTGAAGCTTTCTTT.

The chain links TRBV4-2 to TRBJ2-3; D perhaps matches TRBD2 (7 bases). Trimming pared 2 bases from V and 4 bases from J, leaving 16 bases between. This CDR3 comprises 16 residues. Germline loops: CDR1 LGHNA, CDR2 YNFKEQ. CDR3 loop: CASSQLQQGGADTQYF. CDR3 nucleotides: TGTGCCAGCAGCCAACTTCAACAGGGAGGGGCAGATACGCAGTATTTT.

The chain couples TRBV5-6 to TRBJ2-5; the D gene is possibly TRBD1 (5 bases). There are 15 residues in the CDR3. Germline values: CDR1 SGHDT, CDR2 YYEEEE. Trimming shortened V by 1 base and J by 1 base, and 11 bases separated the two germline ends. The CDR3 nucleotides are TGTGCCAGCAGCTTGCGAGTGACAGCCCAAGAGACCCAGTACTTC. Protein sequence: CASSLRVTAQETQYF.

The V and J genes are TRBV12-3 or TRBV12-4 and TRBJ2-5, with D possibly matching TRBD2 (6 bases). This CDR3 has 13 residues. Trimming removed 6 bases from V and 2 bases from J, with 10 bases in between. CDR3 DNA sequence: TGTGCCAGCAGGCCGGGACTGCAAGAGACCCAGTACTTC. This sequence encodes CASRPGLQETQYF.

The rearrangement joins TRBV7-8 to TRBJ2-7; 15 nucleotides match TRBD2. Germline CDR1 is SGHVS and CDR2 is FQNEAQ. This CDR3 comprises 17 residues. V gave up 5 bases and J gave up 0 bases; unmatched junction bases: 5. CDR3 bases: TGTGCCAGCAGCAAGGGACTAGCGGGAGGCAACTCCTACGAGCAGTACTTC. Translating gives CASSKGLAGGNSYEQYF.

The chain links TRBV6-5 to TRBJ1-2; maybe TRBD1 (5 bases). V was trimmed by 6 bases and J by 5 bases, leaving 16 bases between them. Germline values: CDR1 MNHEY, CDR2 SVGAGI. The CDR3 length is 14 residues. CDR3: CASSLTAGKYGYTF. The DNA of the CDR3 is TGTGCCAGCAGCCTAACGGCAGGGAAATATGGCTACACCTTC.

V and J are TRBV11-1 and TRBJ2-3; 10 nucleotides agree with TRBD2. This CDR3 spans 15 amino acids. V shed 5 bases, J shed 4 bases, and the junction held 6 bases outside the gene matches. Looked up from germline, CDR1 is SGHAT and CDR2 is FQDESV (reference sequence). This CDR3 reads CASSKQAGGSDTQYF. Written as DNA, the CDR3 is TGTGCCAGCAGCAAACAAGCGGGAGGGTCAGATACGCAGTATTTT.

This chain joins TRBV19 and TRBJ1-5; 7 bases align to TRBD1. Germline-derived CDR1 and CDR2 are LNHDA and SQIVND (reference sequence). Losses at the gene ends were 5 bases for V and 8 bases for J; bases not matched to a gene: 9. This CDR3 is 14 amino acids long. CDR3 sequence reads: CASSSQGLGKPQHF. In DNA form, the CDR3 reads TGTGCCAGTAGTTCACAGGGGTTGGGGAAGCCCCAGCATTTT.

V is TRBV7-2 and J is TRBJ2-5, with 10 positions matching TRBD2. CDR1 and CDR2 from the germline V gene are SGHTA and FQGNSA. V was pared by 2 bases and J by 1 base, with 10 bases of the junction left unmatched. This CDR3 region has 18 residues. The CDR3 loop reads CASSLFAMASGSQETQYF. Here the CDR3 DNA reads TGTGCCAGCAGCTTATTTGCCATGGCTAGCGGGAGCCAAGAGACCCAGTACTTC.

This clone was observed a few times. The chain is built from TRBV19 and TRBJ2-3; no firm D call. Trimming cost V 2 bases and J 2 bases, with 5 bases left between them. Germline CDR1 and CDR2: LNHDA and SQIVND (reference sequence). The CDR3 is 13 residues long. The CDR3 nucleotides read TGTGCCAGTAGTATACCTCCCACAGATACGCAGTATTTT. Translation: CASSIPPTDTQYF.

The chain links TRBV28 to TRBJ2-7; D is possibly TRBD2 (5 bases). The CDR3 contains 16 residues. Germline CDR1 is MDHEN and CDR2 is SYDVKM. The V end was cut by 7 bases, the J end by 0 bases, with 19 bases between. As DNA, the CDR3 is TGTGCCAGCAAAGCTCCGGGAAAATCGAGCTCCTACGAGCAGTACTTC. The encoded protein is CASKAPGKSSSYEQYF.

This clone was seen only once. V and J are TRBV30 and TRBJ1-2; 8 bases line up with TRBD1. V shed 5 bases, J shed 5 bases, and the junction held 10 bases outside the gene matches. The CDR3 contains 14 residues. CDR1 is GTSNPN and CDR2 is SVGIG in the germline V gene (reference sequence). The CDR3 region has the DNA TGTGCCTGGGACCAGGGGGCGGAGAAGTATGGCTACACCTTC. It specifies CAWDQGAEKYGYTF.

The chain uses TRBV6-6 and TRBJ1-2; D is possibly TRBD1 (5 bases). The CDR3 length is 15 residues. Trimming stripped 0 bases from V and 4 bases from J, with 12 bases between. Germline CDR1 is MNHNY and CDR2 is SVGAGI (reference sequence). In DNA, the CDR3 is TGTGCCAGCAGTTACTCGGCGGGGGGGGTCTATGGCTACACCTTC. This sequence encodes CASSYSAGGVYGYTF.

The gene calls are TRBV7-9 and TRBJ2-1; D is unclear. CDR1 and CDR2 (germline): SEHNR, FQNEAQ (reference sequence). CDR3 size: 11 residues. V was shortened by 1 base and J by 10 bases, with 5 bases between the two germline ends. The CDR3 loop reads CASSLGREQFF. CDR3 nucleotide sequence: TGTGCCAGCAGCTTAGGCCGGGAGCAGTTCTTC.

The J gene is TRBJ1-2, the V gene TRBV30, with 7 positions matching TRBD1. Trimming removed 3 bases from V and 0 bases from J; junction bases left unmatched: 10. The CDR3 has 16 residues. Germline CDR1 reads GTSNPN; CDR2 reads SVGIG (reference sequence). DNA for the CDR3: TGTGCCTGGAGGCACCAGGGACAGTCTGCTAACTATGGCTACACCTTC. This gives the protein CAWRHQGQSANYGYTF. The variable domain in full, with the rest retrieved from reference TRBV30 and TRBJ1-2, is SQTIHQWPATLVQPVGSPLSLECTVEGTSNPNLYWYRQAAGRGLQLLFYSVGIGQISSEVPQNLSASRPQDRQFILSSKKLLLSDSGFYLCAWRHQGQSANYGYTFGSGTRLTVV.

The CDR3 sequence: CATDDHRETEAFF. CDR3 bases: TGTGCCACCGATGATCACAGGGAAACTGAAGCTTTCTTT. The rearrangement uses TRBV21-1 and TRBJ1-1; TRBD1, the table's D call, lacks a check against the DNA. TRBV21-1 is a pseudogene segment. This CDR3 comprises 13 residues.

This chain connects TRBV6-5 to TRBJ1-2; D gene ambiguous. V shed 3 bases and J shed 2 bases, with 10 bases lying between them. Germline lookup yields CDR1 MNHEY and CDR2 SVGAGI. The CDR3 runs to 14 residues. The chain's CDR3 is CASSYQVYNYGYTF. In nucleotides, the CDR3 is TGTGCCAGCAGTTATCAGGTCTACAACTATGGCTACACCTTC.

J is TRBJ2-5 and V is TRBV10-2, with 8 bases aligning to TRBD2. The CDR3 has 15 amino acids. V lost 6 bases, J lost 4 bases, and 10 bases stayed unmatched. CDR1 WSHSY and CDR2 SAAADI come from the germline V gene. The CDR3 nucleotides read TGCGCCAGCAGCGATAGCGGGAAGGTGCGAGAGACCCAGTACTTC. Its translation is CASSDSGKVRETQYF.

The V and J genes are TRBV5-1 and TRBJ1-1; a weak D match, TRBD1 (5 bases). The ends were cut back, 2 bases at V and 2 bases at J, with 13 bases in the middle. Germline V CDR1 and CDR2: SGHRS, YFSETQ. The CDR3 length is 15 residues. The CDR3 is CASSFDTGFNTEAFF. In DNA, the CDR3 is TGCGCCAGCAGCTTCGATACAGGTTTTAACACTGAAGCTTTCTTT.

The chain carries TRBV5-4 and TRBJ2-7; D perhaps matches TRBD2 (6 bases). Germline CDR1 and CDR2: SGHNT and YYREEE (reference sequence). The CDR3 has 15 amino acids. V gave up 4 bases and J gave up 2 bases, with 16 bases separating them. The CDR3 DNA sequence: TGTGCCAGCAGCCGAGAAGGCGGGGCCCCCTACGAGCAGTACTTC. Translating it yields CASSREGGAPYEQYF.

The J gene is TRBJ2-3, the V gene TRBV28, with TRBD1 as a possible D gene (5 bases). V was shortened by 5 bases and J by 5 bases, with 11 bases between the two germline ends. The CDR3 covers 13 residues. Germline V gives CDR1 MDHEN, CDR2 SYDVKM. CDR3 in amino acids: CASSRGREDTQYF. The CDR3, as DNA: TGTGCCAGCAGTAGGGGCAGGGAAGATACGCAGTATTTT.

CDR3 bases: TGTGCCAGCAGCCCAGTTGGAGCAGGGGGACGAGAGACCCAGTACTTC. Protein: CASSPVGAGGRETQYF. This chain connects TRBV9 to TRBJ2-5, with 7 bases fitting TRBD1. J lost 4 bases, V lost 4 bases, and 13 bases had no gene match. Germline V gene data show CDR1 as SGDLS and CDR2 as YYNGEE. The CDR3 spans 16 residues.